This TCR beta chain was sequenced during a study of regulatory T cells in long-lasting Graves disease (dated by TCRdb to the early 2020s). In terms of the full investigation: Antithyroid drugs had been taken for less than 3 months by newly diagnosed Graves' disease patients. The study was conducted in China and was registered as a clinical trial. This study used TCR sequencing and RNA sequencing of peripheral blood to compare persistent Graves' disease patients against newly diagnosed Graves' disease patients. A total of 33 samples were covered by TCR sequencing, comprising approximately 13 persistent and around 20 newly diagnosed Graves' disease patients. Summary of the overall study and its limitations: More public clonotypes were shared among persistent patients (roughly 2,900) than among newly diagnosed patients (more than 900). Persistent Graves' disease patients showed lower TCR Shannon entropy and fewer highly expanded clones than newly diagnosed patients, suggesting clonal expansion. Sequencing and analysis were limited to the TCR beta chain. The authors acknowledged the small sample size as a limitation that may reduce accuracy. Because the primary lesion, thyroid tissue, could not be accessed, the study looked at peripheral blood alone. Persistent disease showed preferential use of TRBV28, TRBJ1-2 and TRBJ2-5, whereas newly diagnosed disease favored TRBV20-1 and TRBJ2-1.

Receptor amplification or capture employed multiplex PCR. Sequencing took place on an Illumina HiSeq 4000. TCR beta libraries were built with iRepertoire HTBI primers and Arm-PCR amplification of CDR3 regions. PCR products were gel purified before sequencing. Under the source paper's analysis protocol: A total of around 59 TRBV and approximately 13 TRBJ segments were identified across samples and were used for gene usage analysis of CDR3 amino acid clonotypes. Filtered high-quality paired reads were merged into contigs using COPE and FqMerger. Contigs were aligned with BLAST to IMGT TRBV, TRBD and TRBJ reference genes, and CDR3 was defined per IMGT. Highly expanded clones were defined as clonotypes with a frequency above 0.1%. Repertoire diversity was measured by Shannon entropy, and V-J evenness by the Gini coefficient. A clonotype found in more than one individual was treated as public. Using fastp at Q25 and MiXCR, TCRdb reprocessed the public reads and kept productive beta chains. Under each unique CDR3 protein, matching rows form one entry showing the most common genes and DNA. The V and J calls and clone size come from TCRdb's table, not from the authors' own analysis. The sample table lists about 430,000 distinct CDR3 sequences, about 15% of them with a count of one. The top ten constitute under 9% of the sample.

The label giving this sample's time point can be read as: newly diagnosed GD, antithyroid drugs for less than 3 months. For both TCR sequencing and RNA sequencing, RNA was extracted from PBMCs in TRIzol. The diagnosis of Graves' disease was made according to American Thyroid Association guidelines. The patients came from an endocrinology department in Xi'an, China. Each patient gave about 10 milliliters of peripheral blood, collected in an EDTA anticoagulant tube. Ficoll Paque Plus density gradient separation was used to isolate PBMCs, and no additional T cell sorting was done. An Agilent 2100 Bioanalyzer and agarose gel were used to check RNA quality, while a NanoDrop 2000 measured RNA concentration. Cut back by 2 bases and 15 bases, the V and J ends lie 17 bases apart. Via the germline V gene, CDR1 is MNHEY and CDR2 SVGEGT. The CDR3 measures 13 amino acids from cysteine to phenylalanine. Only CDR3 DNA is held: 39 bases, read in frame from base 1.

A remark on this clonotype: Its antigen is unknown. Per-base qualities were not stored, and no clone one base away is much larger.

The data also belong to a second study, concerning T cells in Graves' hyperthyroidism and ophthalmopathy. As the second publication notes: A patient counted as having stable Graves' hyperthyroidism if no progression to ophthalmopathy occurred over 18 months of follow-up. Hyperthyroidism patients were newly diagnosed, had a disease duration of under 2 months, and were aged 18 to 65 years. Patients with uncontrolled infections, other autoimmune diseases, pregnancy or lactation were excluded. Diagnoses were based on clinical symptoms, serum thyroxine and TRAb, thyroid ultrasound and orbital computed tomography. A first-round RT-PCR of the TCR CDR3 used the HTBI primer set with the Qiagen OneStep RT-PCR kit. Most expanded thyroid clonotypes (frequency above 0.001) were also found in blood, which suggests that blood repertoires may mirror thyroid immune responses. A model built on a 13 V-J signature distinguished ophthalmopathy from stable hyperthyroidism, reaching about 88% sensitivity and 81% to 83% specificity in cross-validation and 80%/75% in testing. In validation, progression to ophthalmopathy was predicted by the model with 55% to 71% sensitivity and just over 72% specificity, a median of roughly 6 months before onset. To identify TCR V-J signatures that set the groups apart, the researchers used a discovery cohort of 100 or so patients, made up of 40 to 45 with Graves' ophthalmopathy and some 55 with stable Graves' hyperthyroidism. An independent validation cohort of about 19 hyperthyroidism patients and over 15 patients who later progressed to ophthalmopathy tested prospective prediction of ophthalmopathy. For training and testing, the 100 patients in the discovery cohort were randomly divided in a 7:3 ratio. In addition, the study compared T-cell repertoires in thyroid tissue and in blood from roughly 6 Graves' hyperthyroidism patients. Once sampling was done, hyperthyroidism patients were given methimazole at a starting dose of 30 mg daily, whereas ophthalmopathy patients were given high-dose intravenous methylprednisolone. A second multiplex PCR round built the libraries, followed by size selection and purification. Libraries were sequenced paired-end with 100 bp reads on an Illumina HiSeq2000. Raw data were processed with SOAPnuke, discarding reads with adapters, uncalled bases, mean Phred below 15, or no exact constant-primer or identifier match. COPE v1.2.5 was used to merge the high-quality paired reads, and each unique nucleotide sequence was defined as a clonotype. Clonotypes were aligned to IMGT TRBV, TRBD and TRBJ reference segments using MiTCR v1.1. The analysis was restricted to V-J combinations with a frequency above 0.0001, which together covered 99% to 99.2% of the repertoires. A TCS score was defined as the ratio of F50 (clonal expansion) to E x V (chaos), with BLOSUM62-based TCRdist applied between CDR3 peptides within each V-J. Welch's t-statistics and random forest reduced some 510 V-J features to under 15, which were used in a naive Bayes classifier (R e1071). Sample size was not statistically predetermined, and blinding of investigators to group allocation was not performed. The paper describes TCR Vbeta CDR3 sequencing of around 140 peripheral blood samples, made up of 43 ophthalmopathy patients, around 78 hyperthyroidism patients and approximately 17 progressor patients.

This receptor was identified in a woman in her thirties or forties with Graves disease. Donor details come from another sample of the same person, matched by shared clones. The V and J segments used are TRBV6-2 or TRBV6-3 and TRBJ2-1; the D assignment is uncertain and may be TRBD1 or TRBD2, with 5 bases supporting each. This specimen was peripheral blood mononuclear cells (PBMCs), taken at new diagnosis, from a patient treated with antithyroid drugs. The bases read TGTGCCAGCAGTTACAGCGGACATAAGAGGGTGTTCTTC. Its amino acids are CASSYSGHKRVFF.